The rows below give T cell receptor beta chains drawn from one sample of a study of T cell changes during pregnancy in multiple sclerosis. Only in-frame clones appear in the TCRdb table, and some are missing; sequencing was by immunoSEQ multiplex PCR. In the table there are under 30,000 clones, approximately 89% of which are singletons. Sequenced material: CD8+ T cells from peripheral blood mononuclear cells, taken after pregnancy. The receptors stem from a female donor with multiple sclerosis, enrolled in a pregnancy study. CDR3s include the opening cysteine and the closing phenylalanine or tryptophan. D genes are given only for firm matches. Not every row has a clone size; where given, it reads once, few, many or a size class.

clone size: NA
D gene: TRBD1
V gene: TRBV5-4
J gene: TRBJ2-7
CDR3 protein: CASSSSTGKQYF
CDR3 DNA: TGTGCCAGCAGCTCGTCGACAGGGAAGCAGTACTTC

clone size: NA
D gene: NA
V gene: TRBV5-1
J gene: TRBJ2-1
CDR3 protein: CASSLFPEDNEQFF
CDR3 DNA: TGCGCCAGCAGCTTGTTCCCCGAGGACAATGAGCAGTTCTTC

clone size: few
D gene: NA
V gene: TRBV10-3
J gene: TRBJ1-1
CDR3 protein: CAISDYGTEAFF
CDR3 DNA: TGTGCCATCAGTGACTATGGCACTGAAGCTTTCTTT

clone size: NA
D gene: TRBD2
V gene: TRBV13
J gene: TRBJ2-7
CDR3 protein: CASSLGGTSETW
CDR3 DNA: TGTGCCAGCAGCTTAGGCGGGACTAGCGAGACTTGG

clone size: NA
D gene: NA
V gene: TRBV27
J gene: TRBJ1-5
CDR3 protein: CASSFGQSNQPQHF
CDR3 DNA: TGTGCCAGCAGTTTTGGTCAGAGCAATCAGCCCCAGCATTTT

clone size: NA
D gene: TRBD2
V gene: TRBV7-9
J gene: TRBJ2-2
CDR3 protein: CASSLVQTSGMSGELFF
CDR3 DNA: TGTGCCAGCAGCTTAGTTCAGACTAGCGGGATGTCCGGGGAGCTGTTTTTT

clone size: NA
D gene: NA
V gene: TRBV7-7
J gene: TRBJ2-7
CDR3 protein: CASSLETGNYEQYF
CDR3 DNA: TGTGCTAGCAGCTTAGAGACCGGGAACTACGAGCAGTACTTC

clone size: NA
D gene: TRBD1
V gene: TRBV4-1
J gene: TRBJ1-1
CDR3 protein: CASSPRTGGMNTEAFF
CDR3 DNA: TGCGCCAGCAGCCCGAGGACAGGGGGCATGAACACTGAAGCTTTCTTT

clone size: NA
D gene: TRBD1
V gene: TRBV27
J gene: TRBJ2-2
CDR3 protein: CASSTPGQENTGELFF
CDR3 DNA: TGTGCCAGCAGTACGCCGGGACAGGAGAACACCGGGGAGCTGTTTTTT

clone size: NA
D gene: TRBD1
V gene: TRBV28
J gene: TRBJ2-7
CDR3 protein: CASSSQGTGVYEQYF
CDR3 DNA: TGTGCCAGCAGTTCCCAAGGGACAGGCGTCTACGAGCAGTACTTC